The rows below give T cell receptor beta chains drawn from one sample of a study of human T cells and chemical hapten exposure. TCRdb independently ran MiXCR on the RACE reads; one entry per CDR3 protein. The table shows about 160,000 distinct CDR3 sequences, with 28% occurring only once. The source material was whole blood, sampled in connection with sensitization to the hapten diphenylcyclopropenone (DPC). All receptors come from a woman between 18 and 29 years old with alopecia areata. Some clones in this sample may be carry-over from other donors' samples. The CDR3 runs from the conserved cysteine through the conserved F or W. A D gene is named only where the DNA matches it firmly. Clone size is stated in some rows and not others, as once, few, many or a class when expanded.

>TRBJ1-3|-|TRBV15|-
CATSRDHGGSGNTIYF
TGTGCCACCAGCAGAGATCACGGGGGATCTGGAAACACCATATATTTT
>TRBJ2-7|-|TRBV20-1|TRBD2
CSAFQPYSGGRDEQYF
TGCAGTGCTTTCCAACCCTATAGCGGCGGGAGGGACGAGCAGTACTTC
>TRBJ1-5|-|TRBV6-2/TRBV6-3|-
CASSYFPGEGNQPQHF
TGTGCCAGCAGTTATTTCCCAGGGGAAGGCAATCAGCCCCAGCATTTT
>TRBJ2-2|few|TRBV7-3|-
CASSPRRDTPEITGELFF
TGTGCCAGCAGCCCACGCCGGGACACCCCCGAGATCACCGGGGAGCTGTTTTTT
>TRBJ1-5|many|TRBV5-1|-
CASSLDGNQPQHF
TGCGCCAGCAGCTTGGACGGGAACCAGCCCCAGCATTTT
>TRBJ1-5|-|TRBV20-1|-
CSARSFEHQPQHF
TGCAGTGCTAGATCTTTCGAGCATCAGCCCCAGCATTTT
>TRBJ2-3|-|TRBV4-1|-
CASSQRPGSNADTQYF
TGCGCCAGCAGCCAACGACCGGGGTCTAACGCAGATACGCAGTATTTT
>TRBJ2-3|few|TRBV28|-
CASSLSWALTDTQYF
TGTGCCAGCAGTTTATCGTGGGCCCTAACAGATACGCAGTATTTT
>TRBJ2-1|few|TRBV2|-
CASSEGHLIYEQFF
TGTGCCAGCAGTGAGGGACACCTAATTTATGAGCAGTTCTTC
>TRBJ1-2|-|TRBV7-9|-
CASSPPVSGGLNYGYTF
TGTGCCAGCAGCCCCCCGGTCTCCGGAGGCCTTAACTATGGCTACACCTTC
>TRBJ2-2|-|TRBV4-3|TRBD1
CASSQGTGVFAGELFF
TGCGCCAGCAGCCAAGGGACAGGGGTTTTCGCCGGGGAGCTGTTTTTT
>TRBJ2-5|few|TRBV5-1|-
CASRQFGQETQYF
TGCGCCAGCAGACAATTCGGGCAAGAGACCCAGTACTTC
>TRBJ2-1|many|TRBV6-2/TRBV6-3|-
CASSLGSSYNEQFF
TGTGCCAGCAGCCTCGGAAGCTCCTACAATGAGCAGTTCTTC
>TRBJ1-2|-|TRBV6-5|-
CASSYGGSMGYGYTF
TGTGCCAGCAGTTACGGGGGGAGTATGGGCTATGGCTACACCTTC
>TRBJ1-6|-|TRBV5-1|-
CASSLVWTDSPLHF
TGCGCCAGCAGCTTGGTCTGGACAGATTCACCCCTCCACTTT
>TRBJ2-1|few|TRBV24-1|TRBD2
CATSDPTSGGWNEQFF
TGTGCCACCAGTGACCCGACTAGCGGGGGGTGGAATGAGCAGTTCTTC
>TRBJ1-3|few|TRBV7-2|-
CASSSTVSGNTIYF
TGTGCCAGCAGCTCCACGGTCTCTGGAAACACCATATATTTT
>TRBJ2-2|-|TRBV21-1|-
CASSKTSGTGELFF
TGTGCCAGCAGCAAAACTAGCGGTACCGGGGAGCTGTTTTTT
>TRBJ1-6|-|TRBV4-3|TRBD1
CASSQRPQGQFNSPLHF
TGCGCCAGCAGCCAAAGGCCCCAGGGACAGTTTAATTCACCCCTCCACTTT
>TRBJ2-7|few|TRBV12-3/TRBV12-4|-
CASSRGRGRHYEQYF
TGTGCCAGCAGTAGAGGACGGGGTCGACACTACGAGCAGTACTTC
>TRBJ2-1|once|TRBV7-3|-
CASSLGLSSYSEQFF
TGTGCCAGCAGCTTGGGCCTGTCGAGCTACAGTGAGCAGTTCTTC
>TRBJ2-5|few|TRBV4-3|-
CASSRDRAKKETQYF
TGCGCCAGCAGCCGCGACCGGGCTAAGAAAGAGACCCAGTACTTC
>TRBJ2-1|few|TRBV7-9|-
CASSFGTGRGNEQFF
TGTGCCAGCAGCTTTGGCACCGGTCGGGGAAATGAGCAGTTCTTC
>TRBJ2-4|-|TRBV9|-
CASSGGVRDIQYF
TGTGCCAGCAGCGGAGGAGTTAGGGACATTCAGTACTTC
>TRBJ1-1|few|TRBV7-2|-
CASSFSFTGNTEAFF
TGTGCCAGCAGCTTCTCCTTCACAGGTAACACTGAAGCTTTCTTT
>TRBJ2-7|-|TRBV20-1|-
CSARERRYEQYF
TGCAGTGCTAGGGAGCGACGCTACGAGCAGTACTTC
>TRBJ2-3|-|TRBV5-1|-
CASREGDLSTDTQYF
TGCGCCAGCAGGGAGGGGGACCTAAGCACAGATACGCAGTATTTT
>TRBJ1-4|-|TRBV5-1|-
CASSLYREGKLFF
TGCGCCAGCAGCTTGTACAGGGAAGGAAAACTGTTTTTT
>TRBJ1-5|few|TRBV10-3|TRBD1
CAISGDRGTQPQHF
TGTGCCATCAGTGGGGACAGGGGAACTCAGCCCCAGCATTTT
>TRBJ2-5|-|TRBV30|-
CAWNGGERETQYF
TGTGCCTGGAATGGGGGTGAGAGAGAGACCCAGTACTTC
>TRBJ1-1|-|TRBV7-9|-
CASSPPPTEAFF
TGTGCCAGCAGCCCCCCCCCCACTGAAGCTTTCTTT
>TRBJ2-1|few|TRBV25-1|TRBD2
CASSEYGRASYNEQFF
TGTGCCAGCAGTGAGTATGGGAGGGCCTCCTACAATGAGCAGTTCTTC
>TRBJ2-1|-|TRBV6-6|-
CASSYSIAYNEQFF
TGTGCCAGCAGTTACTCGATAGCATACAATGAGCAGTTCTTC
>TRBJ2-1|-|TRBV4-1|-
CASSQGPLLTYNEQFF
TGCGCCAGCAGCCAAGGTCCGCTGCTTACCTACAATGAGCAGTTCTTC
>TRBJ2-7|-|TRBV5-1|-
CASSVDADSSYEQYF
TGCGCCAGCAGCGTGGACGCGGACAGCTCCTACGAGCAGTACTTC
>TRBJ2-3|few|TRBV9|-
CASSVAAPSTDTQYF
TGTGCCAGCAGCGTTGCGGCCCCTAGCACAGATACGCAGTATTTT
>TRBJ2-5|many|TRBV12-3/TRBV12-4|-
CASSLTGVQETQYF
TGTGCCAGCAGTTTAACTGGGGTCCAAGAGACCCAGTACTTC
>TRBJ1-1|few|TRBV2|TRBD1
CATRSGTGVTEAFF
TGTGCCACCAGGTCCGGGACAGGGGTAACTGAAGCTTTCTTT
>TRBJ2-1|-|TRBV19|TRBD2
CASSIGAGSGKYNEQFF
TGTGCCAGTAGTATCGGGGCGGGGAGCGGGAAATACAATGAGCAGTTCTTC
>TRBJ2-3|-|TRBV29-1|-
CSALTGPQYF
TGCAGCGCACTAACGGGACCGCAGTATTTT
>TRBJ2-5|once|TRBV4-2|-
CASSEETVQETQYF
TGTGCCAGCAGCGAAGAGACAGTCCAAGAGACCCAGTACTTC
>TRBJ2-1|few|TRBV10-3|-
CAISESRVGAYNEQFF
TGTGCCATCAGTGAGTCCCGGGTAGGCGCGTACAATGAGCAGTTCTTC
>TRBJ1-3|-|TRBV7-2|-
CASSNRRLGNTIYF
TGTGCCAGCAGCAACCGCCGCCTCGGAAACACCATATATTTT
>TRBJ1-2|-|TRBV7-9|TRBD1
CASSGRQGPNYGYTF
TGTGCCAGCAGCGGGCGACAGGGTCCCAACTATGGCTACACCTTC